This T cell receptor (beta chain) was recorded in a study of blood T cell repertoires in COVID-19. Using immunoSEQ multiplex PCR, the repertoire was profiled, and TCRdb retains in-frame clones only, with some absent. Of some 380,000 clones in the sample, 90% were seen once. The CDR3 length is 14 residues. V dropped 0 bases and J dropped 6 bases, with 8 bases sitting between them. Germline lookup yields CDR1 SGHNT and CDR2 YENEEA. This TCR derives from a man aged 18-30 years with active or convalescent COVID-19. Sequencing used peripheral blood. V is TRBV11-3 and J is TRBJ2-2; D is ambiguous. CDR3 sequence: CASSLELVAGELFF. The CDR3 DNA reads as TGTGCCAGCAGCTTAGAGCTAGTCGCCGGGGAGCTGTTTTTT.